This is a list of T cell receptor beta chains from one sample in a study of T-cell reconstitution after alpha-beta-depleted transplantation in children. TCRdb fed the PCR reads into MiXCR, producing one record per CDR3 protein. Found here are some 220,000 distinct CDR3 sequences, roughly a tenth of them singletons; the top ten hold 28%. The material sequenced was PBMCs, taken before TCRalphabeta/CD19-depleted stem cell transplant. These receptors were taken from a child younger than two with acute myeloid leukemia, due to receive a stem cell transplant. CDR3s include the opening cysteine and the closing phenylalanine or tryptophan. D genes are given only for firm matches. Not all rows give a size; the values are once, few, many and, for expanded clones, a class.

d_call j_call v_call clone_size cdr3_nt cdr3_aa
NA TRBJ2-3 TRBV2 many TGTGCCAGCAGTGAAGGAAGAGATACGCAGTATTTT CASSEGRDTQYF
NA TRBJ2-3 TRBV24-1 few TGTGCCACCGCCGCAGGCTTCTCCACAGATACGCAGTATTTT CATAAGFSTDTQYF
NA TRBJ1-4 TRBV29-1 many TGCAGCGTTGAAACAGGGCCCTCTAATGAAAAACTGTTTTTT CSVETGPSNEKLFF
NA TRBJ1-4 TRBV5-8 many TGTGCCAGCAGCTCAGGGGCAGCTAATGAAAAACTGTTTTTT CASSSGAANEKLFF
NA TRBJ2-3 TRBV6-1 few TGTGCCAGCAGTGTTTGGGGCCAGGCAGATACGCAGTATTTT CASSVWGQADTQYF
NA TRBJ2-5 TRBV21-1 many TGTGCCAGCAGCGGGGGCGTAGAGACCCAGTACTTC CASSGGVETQYF
NA TRBJ2-3 TRBV21-1 few TGTGCCAGCAATTCCCCTAGGGGTTTGACAGATACGCAGTATTTT CASNSPRGLTDTQYF
NA TRBJ1-5 TRBV2 few TGTGCCAGCAGTGCCAGGGTCTGGGTGCCCCAGCATTTT CASSARVWVPQHF
NA TRBJ1-1 TRBV9 many TGTGCCAGCAGCCCACAGGTACTACCCACTGAAGCTTTCTTT CASSPQVLPTEAFF
TRBD2 TRBJ2-1 TRBV19 many TGTGCCAGTAGTATTCCCAGACTAGCGGGACGCTCCTACAATGAGCAGTTCTTC CASSIPRLAGRSYNEQFF
TRBD1 TRBJ2-4 TRBV20-1 many TGCAGTGCCAGGGGGAACATTCAGTACTTC CSARGNIQYF
TRBD2 TRBJ2-7 TRBV11-2 many TGTGCCAGCAGCTTAGTGGGCGGGAGGTCCTCCTACGAGCAGTACTTC CASSLVGGRSSYEQYF
NA TRBJ1-1 TRBV5-1 many TGCGCCAGCAGCCCCAGGGGAGGGGCTGGCACTGAAGCTTTCTTT CASSPRGGAGTEAFF
NA TRBJ2-2 TRBV8-2 NA TGTGCCATGAGCCCCGCGAGCCTAACCGGGGAGCTGTTTTTT CAMSPASLTGELFF
NA TRBJ2-7 TRBV7-2 NA TGTGCCAGCAGCAGCCCGACGATAGCCTACGAGCAGTACTTC CASSSPTIAYEQYF
NA TRBJ2-1 TRBV20-1 many TGCAGTGCTAGAGCCCCCACTAGCCTAAACAATGAGCAGTTCTTC CSARAPTSLNNEQFF
NA TRBJ2-3 TRBV11-3 many TGTGCCAGCAGCTTAGATAGTAGCGGAGCTAGCACAGATACGCAGTATTTT CASSLDSSGASTDTQYF
NA TRBJ1-3 TRBV10-3 many TGTGCCATCAGTTCACAGAGCTCTGGAAACACCATATATTTT CAISSQSSGNTIYF
NA TRBJ2-7 TRBV24-1 many TGTGCCACCAGTGAGGGAGAATACGAGCAGTACTTC CATSEGEYEQYF
TRBD1 TRBJ2-1 TRBV5-4 many TGTGCCAGCAGCTTGGAGGGGACAGACAATGAGCAGTTCTTC CASSLEGTDNEQFF
NA TRBJ1-2 TRBV15 many TGTGCCACCAGCAGTTCTTACAGGGATCGCTACACCTTC CATSSSYRDRYTF
NA TRBJ1-1 TRBV11-2 NA TGTGCCAGCAGCCCCGCCGGGAAGGGAAAAGCTTTCTTT CASSPAGKGKAFF
NA TRBJ1-2 TRBV6-2/TRBV6-3 many TGTGCCAGCCGGAGGAGCAGGCCCTATGGCTACACCTTC CASRRSRPYGYTF
NA TRBJ2-3 TRBV9 NA TGTGCCAGCAGCGTAGGGGGACTCAACACAGATACGCAGTATTTT CASSVGGLNTDTQYF
NA TRBJ2-3 TRBV21-1 many TGTGCCAGCAGCAAAGAATACTCCGTCGATACGCAGTATTTT CASSKEYSVDTQYF
NA TRBJ1-1 TRBV20-1 many TGCAGTGCTAGCGGGACGGGGGGATGGAACACTGAAGCTTTCTTT CSASGTGGWNTEAFF
NA TRBJ2-2 TRBV3-1 many TGTGCCAGCAGTACCTCCCGCACCGGGGAGCTGTTTTTT CASSTSRTGELFF
NA TRBJ1-1 TRBV6-6 many TGTGCCAGCAGTTACGGTTACGTAGCCGAAGCTTTCTTT CASSYGYVAEAFF
NA TRBJ1-4 TRBV5-1 many TGCGCCAGCAGCTCCTGGAAGGGGACGGATGAAAAACTGTTTTTT CASSSWKGTDEKLFF